Presented here are 3 T cell receptor beta chains from one specimen sequenced in a study of blood T cell repertoires in COVID-19. Some clones are missing from TCRdb's copy, which holds only in-frame ones; the method was immunoSEQ multiplex PCR. The sample lists 150,000 or so clones; around 80% were seen once. Sequenced: PBMCs or T cells enriched from blood (not recorded which). The receptors here all came from a middle-aged man who had recovered from COVID-19.

The J gene is TRBJ2-5, the V gene TRBV13; 11 nucleotides align to TRBD2. V shed 5 bases, J shed 7 bases, and the junction held 12 bases outside the gene matches. Germline CDR1 reads PRHDT; CDR2 reads FYEKMQ (reference sequence). This CDR3 contains 16 residues. The CDR3: CASSRLFGLAGGTQYF. CDR3 in DNA: TGTGCCAGCAGCCGTCTATTTGGGCTAGCGGGAGGGACCCAGTACTTC.

The chain has TRBV7-2 and TRBJ1-2, with 7 positions matching TRBD1. This CDR3 spans 14 amino acids. The J segment lost 7 bases and the V segment lost 4 bases, leaving 9 bases of the junction unmatched. Germline CDR1 SGHTA, CDR2 FQGNSA. The CDR3 DNA sequence: TGTGCCAGCAGCTCGTCCACAGGGGATTTTGGCTACACCTTC. Translated: CASSSSTGDFGYTF.

The chain combines TRBV25-1 with TRBJ2-3; the D gene is possibly TRBD1 (7 bases). This CDR3 region has 15 residues. CDR1 and CDR2 (germline): MGHDK, SYGVNS. The germline V and J ends were trimmed by 3 bases and 4 bases, with 14 bases remaining between them. The CDR3, as DNA: TGTGCCAGCAGTGATGCAGGGGGGAAATCAGATACGCAGTATTTT. Protein product: CASSDAGGKSDTQYF.